This entry lists 15 T cell receptor beta chains sequenced from one sample in a study of blood T cell repertoires in COVID-19. The assay was immunoSEQ multiplex PCR, and TCRdb's table has in-frame clones only and misses some. The profile shows approximately 460,000 clones, 89% of them singletons. The specimen sequenced was peripheral blood. The receptors come from a man aged 18 to 35 with COVID-19, enrolled during active disease.

The V call is TRBV4-1, the J call TRBJ2-2, with 13 bases fitting TRBD2. In germline, CDR1 is MGHRA, CDR2 YSYEKL. The CDR3 is 18 amino acids. Trimming removed 4 bases from V and 2 bases from J; junction bases left unmatched: 7. The CDR3 protein is CASSRGLAGPFNTGELFF. The CDR3 bases are TGCGCCAGCAGCCGGGGACTAGCGGGGCCATTCAACACCGGGGAGCTGTTTTTT.

This sequence joins TRBV20-1 and TRBJ1-2; D is unclear. Trimming shortened V by 4 bases and J by 3 bases, and 6 bases separated the two germline ends. Germline values: CDR1 DFQATT, CDR2 SNEGSKA (reference sequence). This CDR3 comprises 11 residues. The CDR3 sequence: CSAIPDYGYTF. CDR3 sequence (DNA): TGCAGTGCTATACCAGACTATGGCTACACCTTC.

The CDR3 loop is CATRGTSGVNEQFF. CDR3 in DNA: TGTGCCACCCGGGGAACTAGTGGGGTCAATGAGCAGTTCTTC. The V and J genes are TRBV15 and TRBJ2-1; a possible D gene is TRBD2 (5 bases). The CDR3 spans 14 residues. V was pared by 8 bases and J by 6 bases, with 17 bases between. CDR1 is LNHNV, CDR2 YYDKDF, per germline (reference sequence). Filled out from reference TRBV15 and TRBJ2-1, the complete variable domain reads DAMVIQNPRYQVTQFGKPVTLSCSQTLNHNVMYWYQQKSSQAPKLLFHYYDKDFNNEADTPDNFQSRRPNTSFCFLDIRSPGLGDTAMYLCATRGTSGVNEQFFGPGTRLTVL.

The chain is built from TRBV30 and TRBJ2-5, with TRBD1 matching 10 bases. Per the germline V gene, CDR1 is GTSNPN and CDR2 is SVGIG (reference sequence). The ends lost 3 bases at V and 2 bases at J; junction bases unmatched: 0. CDR3 length: 13 amino acids. The CDR3 coding sequence is TGTGCCTGGAGGGACAGGGGGCAAGAGACCCAGTACTTC. It translates to CAWRDRGQETQYF.

The rearrangement joins TRBV7-9 to TRBJ1-1, with D perhaps TRBD1 (5 bases). V was trimmed by 3 bases and J by 6 bases, leaving 17 bases between them. The CDR3 has 15 residues. Germline lookup yields CDR1 SEHNR and CDR2 FQNEAQ (reference sequence). CDR3 sequence (DNA): TGTGCCAGCAGCTTTACCGGGACTTCTGGAGCTGAAGCTTTCTTT. The encoded protein is CASSFTGTSGAEAFF. Together with reference TRBV7-9 and TRBJ1-1, the CDR3 gives the full variable domain: DTGVSQNPRHKITKRGQNVTFRCDPISEHNRLYWYRQTLGQGPEFLTYFQNEAQLEKSRLLSDRFSAERPKGSFSTLEIQRTEQGDSAMYLCASSFTGTSGAEAFFGQGTRLTVV.

This chain links TRBV24-1 with TRBJ2-1, with TRBD2 identical over 10 bases. This CDR3 has 14 amino acids. J lost 7 bases, V lost 9 bases, and 8 bases had no gene match. Germline-derived CDR1 and CDR2 are KGHDR and SFDVKD. The CDR3, as DNA: TGTGCCACCCAGAGCGGGAGGGGAGGGAATGAGCAGTTCTTC. Its protein is CATQSGRGGNEQFF.

J is TRBJ2-7 and V is TRBV5-4, with 8 nucleotides matching TRBD2. This CDR3 spans 14 amino acids. The J segment lost 7 bases and the V segment lost 4 bases, leaving 10 bases of the junction unmatched. CDR1 is SGHNT and CDR2 is YYREEE in the germline V gene (reference sequence). The chain's CDR3 is CASSTGGESGEQYF. The CDR3 DNA follows: TGTGCCAGCAGCACCGGGGGGGAGTCGGGTGAGCAGTACTTC.

The chain employs TRBV5-4 and TRBJ2-7; D is unresolved. Trimming stripped 1 base from V and 0 bases from J, with 11 bases between. CDR3 length: 15 residues. CDR1 SGHNT and CDR2 YYREEE come from the germline V gene (reference sequence). The chain's CDR3 is CASSLFRHSSYEQYF. CDR3 DNA: TGTGCCAGCAGCTTGTTCCGGCACAGCTCCTACGAGCAGTACTTC.

The chain carries TRBV3-1 (or the pseudogene TRBV3-2) and TRBJ2-2, with 10 positions matching TRBD2. V trimming: 6 bases; J trimming: 4 bases; junction bases outside the gene matches: 8. This CDR3 comprises 16 residues. From germline, CDR1 is LGHDT and CDR2 YNNKEL (reference sequence). CDR3 residues: CASSPVAGGVTGELFF. CDR3 bases: TGTGCCAGCAGTCCTGTAGCGGGGGGAGTCACCGGGGAGCTGTTTTTT.

The rearrangement uses TRBV2 and TRBJ2-3, with TRBD1 as a possible D gene (6 bases). The CDR3 extends over 15 amino acids. Germline values: CDR1 SNHLY, CDR2 FYNNEI. The germline V and J ends were trimmed by 5 bases and 1 base, with 13 bases remaining between them. DNA of the CDR3: TGTGCCAGCAGTCTCGAGAGACAGGGCACAGATACGCAGTATTTT. This sequence encodes CASSLERQGTDTQYF.

The V and J genes are TRBV7-9 and TRBJ2-5, with a tentative D call TRBD2 (5 bases). V gave up 3 bases and J gave up 0 bases, with 5 bases separating them. The CDR3 runs 13 residues. CDR1 is SEHNR and CDR2 is FQNEAQ in the germline V gene (reference sequence). For the CDR3, the DNA is TGTGCCAGCAGCTTGAGGGACCAAGAGACCCAGTACTTC. This sequence encodes CASSLRDQETQYF.

This clone has a single count. The V and J genes are TRBV4-1 and TRBJ2-7, with D perhaps TRBD2 (6 bases). The V gene's germline CDR1 is MGHRA and CDR2 YSYEKL. Trimming shortened V by 0 bases and J by 6 bases, and 12 bases separated the two germline ends. This CDR3 comprises 14 residues. CDR3: CASSQEAGKAEQYF. As DNA, the CDR3 is TGCGCCAGCAGCCAAGAGGCGGGAAAGGCCGAGCAGTACTTC.

The genes are TRBV6-5 and TRBJ1-1; D may be TRBD1 (5 bases). Germline lookup yields CDR1 MNHEY and CDR2 SVGAGI. V shed 8 bases and J shed 2 bases, with 18 bases lying between them. The CDR3 extends over 15 amino acids. The CDR3 region is CASAQGTWVNTEAFF. The CDR3 nucleotides are TGTGCCAGCGCCCAGGGTACGTGGGTTAACACTGAAGCTTTCTTT.

V usage is TRBV9 and J usage is TRBJ2-7, with TRBD2 matching over 9 bases. The CDR3 has 15 residues. The trim removed 4 bases at V and 6 bases at J, leaving 11 bases unmatched. Germline lookup yields CDR1 SGDLS and CDR2 YYNGEE. The chain's CDR3 is CASSPRIAGAGEQYF. The CDR3 region has the DNA TGTGCCAGCAGCCCCCGAATAGCGGGAGCCGGCGAGCAGTACTTC.

The chain combines TRBV5-1 with TRBJ1-1; the D is unclear. The germline gives CDR1 SGHRS, CDR2 YFSETQ. This CDR3 contains 16 residues. Between the trimmed V and J ends, which lost 0 bases and 5 bases, there was a span of 17 bases. The CDR3 here is CASSLVQRSAGTEAFF. CDR3 DNA sequence: TGCGCCAGCAGCTTGGTCCAGCGGAGTGCGGGGACTGAAGCTTTCTTT.